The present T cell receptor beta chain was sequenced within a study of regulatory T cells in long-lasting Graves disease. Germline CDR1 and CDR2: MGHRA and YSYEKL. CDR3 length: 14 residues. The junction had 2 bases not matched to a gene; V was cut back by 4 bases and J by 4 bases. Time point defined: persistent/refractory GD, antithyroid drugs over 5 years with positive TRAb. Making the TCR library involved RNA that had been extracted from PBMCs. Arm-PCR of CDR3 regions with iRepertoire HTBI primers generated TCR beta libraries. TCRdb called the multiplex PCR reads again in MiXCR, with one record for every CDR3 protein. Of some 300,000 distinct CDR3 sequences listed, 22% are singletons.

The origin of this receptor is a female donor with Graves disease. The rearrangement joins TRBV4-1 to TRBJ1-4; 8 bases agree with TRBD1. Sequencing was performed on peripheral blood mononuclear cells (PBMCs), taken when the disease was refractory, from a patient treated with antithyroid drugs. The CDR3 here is CASSLQGVNEKLFF. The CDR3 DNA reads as TGCGCCAGCAGCCTACAGGGGGTTAATGAAAAACTGTTTTTT.